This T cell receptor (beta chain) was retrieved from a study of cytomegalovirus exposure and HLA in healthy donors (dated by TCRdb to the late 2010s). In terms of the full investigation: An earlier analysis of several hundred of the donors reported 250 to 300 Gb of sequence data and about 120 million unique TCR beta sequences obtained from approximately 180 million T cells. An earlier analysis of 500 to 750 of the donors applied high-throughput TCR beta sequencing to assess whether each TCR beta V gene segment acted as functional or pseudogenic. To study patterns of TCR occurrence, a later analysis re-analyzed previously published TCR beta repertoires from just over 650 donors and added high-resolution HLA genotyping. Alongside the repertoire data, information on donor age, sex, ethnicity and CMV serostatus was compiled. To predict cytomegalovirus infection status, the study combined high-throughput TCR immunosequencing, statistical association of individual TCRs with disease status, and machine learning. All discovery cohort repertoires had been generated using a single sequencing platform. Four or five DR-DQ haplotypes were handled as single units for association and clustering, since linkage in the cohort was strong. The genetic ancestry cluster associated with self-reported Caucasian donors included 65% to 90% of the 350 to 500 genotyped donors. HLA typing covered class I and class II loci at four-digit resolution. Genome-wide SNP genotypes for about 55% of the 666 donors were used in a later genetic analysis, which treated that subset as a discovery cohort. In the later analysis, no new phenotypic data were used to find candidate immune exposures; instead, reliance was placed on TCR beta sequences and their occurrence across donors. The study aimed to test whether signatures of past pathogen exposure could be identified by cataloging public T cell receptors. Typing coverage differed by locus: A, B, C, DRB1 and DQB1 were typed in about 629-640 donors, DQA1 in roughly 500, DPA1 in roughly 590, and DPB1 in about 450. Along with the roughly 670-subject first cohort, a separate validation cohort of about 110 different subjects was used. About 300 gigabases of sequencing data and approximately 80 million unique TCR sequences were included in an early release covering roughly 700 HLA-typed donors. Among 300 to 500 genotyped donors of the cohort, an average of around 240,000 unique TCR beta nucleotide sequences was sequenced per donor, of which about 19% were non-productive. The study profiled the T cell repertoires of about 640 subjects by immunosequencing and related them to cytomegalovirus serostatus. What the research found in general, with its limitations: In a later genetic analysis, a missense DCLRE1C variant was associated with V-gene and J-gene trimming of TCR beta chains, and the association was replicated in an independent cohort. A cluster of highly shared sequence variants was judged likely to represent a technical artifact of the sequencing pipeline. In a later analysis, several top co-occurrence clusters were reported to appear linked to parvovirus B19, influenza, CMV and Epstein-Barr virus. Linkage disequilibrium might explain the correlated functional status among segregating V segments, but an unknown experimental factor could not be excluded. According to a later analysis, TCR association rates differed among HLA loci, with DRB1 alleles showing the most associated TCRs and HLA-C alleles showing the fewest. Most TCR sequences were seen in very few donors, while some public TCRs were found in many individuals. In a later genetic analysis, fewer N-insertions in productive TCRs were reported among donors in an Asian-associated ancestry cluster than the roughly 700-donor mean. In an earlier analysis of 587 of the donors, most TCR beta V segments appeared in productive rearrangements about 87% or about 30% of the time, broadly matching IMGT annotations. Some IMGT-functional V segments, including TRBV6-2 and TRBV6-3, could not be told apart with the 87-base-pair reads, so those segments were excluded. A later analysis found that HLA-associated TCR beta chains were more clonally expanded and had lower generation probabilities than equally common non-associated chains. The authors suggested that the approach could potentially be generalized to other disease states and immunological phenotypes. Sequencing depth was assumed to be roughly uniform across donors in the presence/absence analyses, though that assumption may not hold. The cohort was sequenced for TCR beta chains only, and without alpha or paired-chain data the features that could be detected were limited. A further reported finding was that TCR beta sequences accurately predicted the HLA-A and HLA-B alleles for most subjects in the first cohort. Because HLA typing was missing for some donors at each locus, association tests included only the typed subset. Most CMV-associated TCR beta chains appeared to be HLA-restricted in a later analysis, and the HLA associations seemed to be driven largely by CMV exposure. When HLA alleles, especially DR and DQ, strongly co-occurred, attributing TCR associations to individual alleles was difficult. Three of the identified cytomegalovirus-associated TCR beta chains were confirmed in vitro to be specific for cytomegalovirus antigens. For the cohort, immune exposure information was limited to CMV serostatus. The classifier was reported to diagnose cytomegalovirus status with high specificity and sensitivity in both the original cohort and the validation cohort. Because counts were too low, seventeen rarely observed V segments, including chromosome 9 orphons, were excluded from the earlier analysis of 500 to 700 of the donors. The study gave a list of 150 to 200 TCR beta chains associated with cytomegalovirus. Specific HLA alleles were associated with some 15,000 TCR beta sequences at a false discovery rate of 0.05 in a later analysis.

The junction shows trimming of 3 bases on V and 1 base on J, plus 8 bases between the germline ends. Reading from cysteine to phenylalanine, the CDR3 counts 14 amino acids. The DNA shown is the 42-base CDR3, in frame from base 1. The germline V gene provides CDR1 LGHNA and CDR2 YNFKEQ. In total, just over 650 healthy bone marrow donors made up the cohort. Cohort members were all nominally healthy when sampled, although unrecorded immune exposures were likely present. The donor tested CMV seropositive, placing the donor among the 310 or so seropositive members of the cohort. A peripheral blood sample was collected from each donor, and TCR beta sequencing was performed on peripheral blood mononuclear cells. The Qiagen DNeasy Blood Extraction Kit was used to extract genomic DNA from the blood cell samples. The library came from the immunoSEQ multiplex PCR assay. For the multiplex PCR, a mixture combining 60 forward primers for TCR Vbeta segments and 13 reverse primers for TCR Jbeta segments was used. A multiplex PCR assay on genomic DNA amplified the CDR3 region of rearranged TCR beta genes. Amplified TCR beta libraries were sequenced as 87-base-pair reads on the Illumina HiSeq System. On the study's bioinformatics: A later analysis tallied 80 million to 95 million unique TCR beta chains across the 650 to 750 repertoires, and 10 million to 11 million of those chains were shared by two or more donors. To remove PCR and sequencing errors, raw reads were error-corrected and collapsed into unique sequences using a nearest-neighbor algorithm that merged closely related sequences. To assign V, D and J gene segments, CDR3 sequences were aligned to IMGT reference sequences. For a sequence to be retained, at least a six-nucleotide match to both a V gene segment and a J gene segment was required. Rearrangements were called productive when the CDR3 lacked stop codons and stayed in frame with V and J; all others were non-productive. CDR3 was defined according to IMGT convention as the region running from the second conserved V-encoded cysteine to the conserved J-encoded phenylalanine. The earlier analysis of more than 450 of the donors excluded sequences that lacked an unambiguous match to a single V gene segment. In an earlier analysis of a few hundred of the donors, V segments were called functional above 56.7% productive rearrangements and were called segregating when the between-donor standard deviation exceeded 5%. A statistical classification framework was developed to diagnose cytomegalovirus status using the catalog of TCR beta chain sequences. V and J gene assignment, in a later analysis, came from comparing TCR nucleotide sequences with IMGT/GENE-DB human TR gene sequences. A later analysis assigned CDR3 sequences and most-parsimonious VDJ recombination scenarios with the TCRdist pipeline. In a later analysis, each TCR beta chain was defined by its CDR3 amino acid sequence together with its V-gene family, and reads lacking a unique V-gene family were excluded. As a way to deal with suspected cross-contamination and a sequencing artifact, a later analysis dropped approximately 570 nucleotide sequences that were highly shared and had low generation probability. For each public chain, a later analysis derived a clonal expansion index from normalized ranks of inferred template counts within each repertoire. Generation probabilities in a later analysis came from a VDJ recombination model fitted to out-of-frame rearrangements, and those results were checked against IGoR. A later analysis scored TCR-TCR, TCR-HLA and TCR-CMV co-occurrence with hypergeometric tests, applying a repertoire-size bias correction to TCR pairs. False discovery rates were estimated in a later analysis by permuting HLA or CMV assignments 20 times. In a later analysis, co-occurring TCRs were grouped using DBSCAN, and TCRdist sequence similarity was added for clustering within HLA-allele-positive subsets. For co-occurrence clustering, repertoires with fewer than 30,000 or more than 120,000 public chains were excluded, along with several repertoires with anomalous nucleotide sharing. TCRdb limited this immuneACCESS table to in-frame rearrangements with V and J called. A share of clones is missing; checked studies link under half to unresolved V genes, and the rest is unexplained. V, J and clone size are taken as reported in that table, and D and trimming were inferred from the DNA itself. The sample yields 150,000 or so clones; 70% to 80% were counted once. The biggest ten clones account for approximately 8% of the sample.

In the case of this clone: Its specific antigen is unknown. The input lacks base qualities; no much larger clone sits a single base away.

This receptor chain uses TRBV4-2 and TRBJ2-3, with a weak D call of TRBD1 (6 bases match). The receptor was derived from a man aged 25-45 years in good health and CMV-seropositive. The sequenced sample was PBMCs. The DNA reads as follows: TGTGCCAGCAGCCAGCGACAGGGCACAGATACGCAGTATTTT. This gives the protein CASSQRQGTDTQYF.